The next 2 T cell receptor beta chains were all read from a single sample in a study of neurological immune-mediated disorders. Each CDR3 protein gets one entry after TCRdb re-called the 5' RACE reads with MiXCR. In the table there are nearly 60,000 distinct CDR3 sequences, more than 3% of which are singletons. Material: PBMCs. The source of these receptors is a woman aged 55-70 years with multiple sclerosis.

This clonotype was detected many times. The CDR3 bases are TGTGCCAGCAGTCCTGGTTTCTATAATTCACCCCTCCACTTT. Its protein is CASSPGFYNSPLHF. This chain joins TRBV12-3 or TRBV12-4 and TRBJ1-6, with no clear D. Trimming shortened V by 5 bases and J by 3 bases, and 8 bases separated the two germline ends. This CDR3 region has 14 residues.

This clonotype came up many times. The rearrangement joins TRBV5-1 to TRBJ2-7, with 8 bases fitting TRBD2. V shed 0 bases and J 5 bases; nucleotides not matched to a gene: 10. Germline CDR1 SGHRS, CDR2 YFSETQ. This CDR3 is 16 amino acids long. This CDR3 reads CASSLGAGRVGDEQYF. The CDR3 nucleotides are TGCGCCAGCAGCTTGGGAGCCGGGAGGGTAGGTGACGAGCAGTACTTC.